The TCR beta chain under discussion was sequenced for a study of blood T cell repertoires in COVID-19. Overall study context: Sites across the United States, Italy and Spain contributed samples from acute and convalescent COVID-19.

Germline V gives CDR1 MGHDK, CDR2 SYGVNS. V lost 2 bases, J lost 4 bases, and 13 bases lay in between. The CDR3 length is 15 residues. Exposed participants encountered a COVID-19 case during the 2 weeks preceding study entry. Sequencing used immunoSEQ multiplex PCR; TCRdb keeps in-frame clones, though not all of them. Of 140,000 or so clones in the sample, around 80% were seen once. The sequenced material came from PBMCs or T cells enriched from blood (not recorded which). The chain links TRBV25-1 to TRBJ2-3, with a weak D call TRBD2 (5 bases). This clonotype originated in a woman under 30 who had been exposed to COVID-19. Here the CDR3 DNA reads TGTGCCAGCAGTGAAACGGGGTTTAAAGCAGATACGCAGTATTTT. It is translated as CASSETGFKADTQYF.